Given below is one TCR beta chain in context. Antigen unknown. The data belong to a study of T cell responses to AZD1222 COVID-19 vaccine. Regarding the study as a whole: Elevations in Spike-specific TCR breadth and depth followed administration of two AZD1222 doses. Sampling that yielded the repertoires occurred only after the peak T cell response. Just a handful of AZD1222 recipients tested seropositive at baseline.

The germline gives CDR1 MDHEN, CDR2 SYDVKM. The V and J ends lost 6 bases and 0 bases respectively, with 12 bases between them. CDR3 length: 15 residues. Here immunoSEQ multiplex PCR was the method, and the copy in TCRdb shows in-frame clones only, minus some. This table has around 71,000 clones, 75% to 90% appearing once. This receptor was taken from an adult who received the AZD1222 COVID-19 vaccine. This rearrangement joins TRBV28 to TRBJ1-3; D remains unclear. Sequences were derived from peripheral blood, sampled 28 days after the second AZD1222 dose. The CDR3 DNA is TGTGCCAGCAGATTGAGGGATCTCTCTGGAAACACCATATATTTT. It translates to CASRLRDLSGNTIYF.